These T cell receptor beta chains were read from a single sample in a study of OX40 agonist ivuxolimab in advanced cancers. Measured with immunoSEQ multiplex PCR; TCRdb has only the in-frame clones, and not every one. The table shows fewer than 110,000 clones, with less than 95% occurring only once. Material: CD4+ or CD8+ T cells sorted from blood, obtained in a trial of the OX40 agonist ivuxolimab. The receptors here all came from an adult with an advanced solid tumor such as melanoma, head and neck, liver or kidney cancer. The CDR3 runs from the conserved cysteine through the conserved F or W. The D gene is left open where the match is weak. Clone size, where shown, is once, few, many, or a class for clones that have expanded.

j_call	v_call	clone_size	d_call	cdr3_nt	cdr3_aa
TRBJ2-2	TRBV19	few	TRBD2	TGTGCCAGTAGTCCGACTAGCGGGAGGGCCACCGGGGAGCTGTTTTTT	CASSPTSGRATGELFF
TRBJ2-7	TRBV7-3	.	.	TGTGCCAGCAGCTTAACCCTCGGGGGCGGCTACGAGCAGTACTTC	CASSLTLGGGYEQYF
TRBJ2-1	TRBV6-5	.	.	TGTGCCAGCAGTTACGAGGGGTACAATGAGCAGTTCTTC	CASSYEGYNEQFF
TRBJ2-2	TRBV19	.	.	TGTGCCAGTAGTACTAACAGGGAGTTAACCGGGGAGCTGTTTTTT	CASSTNRELTGELFF
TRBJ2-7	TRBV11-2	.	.	TGTGCCAGCAGCTTAGGGCGAGGAGCCTACGAGCAGTACTTC	CASSLGRGAYEQYF
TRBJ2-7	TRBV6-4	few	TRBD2	TGTGCCAGCAGTGGGACTAGCCCGACTCCCTACGAGCAGTACTTC	CASSGTSPTPYEQYF
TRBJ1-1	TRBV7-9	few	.	TGTGCCAGCAGCCGAGACCTGAACACTGAAGCTTTCTTT	CASSRDLNTEAFF
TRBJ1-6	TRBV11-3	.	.	TGTGCCAGCAGCCATCGGACTGATTCACCCCTCCACTTT	CASSHRTDSPLHF
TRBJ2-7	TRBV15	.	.	TGTGCCACCAGCAGTGACCGGCTAGGTCCCTCCGAGCAGTACTTC	CATSSDRLGPSEQYF
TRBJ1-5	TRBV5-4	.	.	TGTGCCAGCAGCCAAGATATTACCCTTGGTCAGCCCCAGCATTTT	CASSQDITLGQPQHF
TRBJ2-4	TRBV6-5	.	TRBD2	TGTGCCAGCAACGAACTAGCGGGAGGGGACATTCAGTACTTC	CASNELAGGDIQYF
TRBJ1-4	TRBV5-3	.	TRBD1	TGTGCCAGACTCTCGACAGGGGCTAATGAAAAACTGTTTTTT	CARLSTGANEKLFF
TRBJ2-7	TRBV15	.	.	TGTGCCACCAGCAGAGATGAGGAGTTTCGCGCAAGGCAGTACTTC	CATSRDEEFRARQYF
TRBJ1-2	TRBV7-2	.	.	TGTGCCAGCAGCTTAGGGAACGGACTCCGGGGTGGCTACACCTTC	CASSLGNGLRGGYTF
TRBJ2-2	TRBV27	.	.	TGTGCCAGCAGTTTATCGTTTAACGCCGGGGAGCTGTTTTTT	CASSLSFNAGELFF
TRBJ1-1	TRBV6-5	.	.	TGTGCCAGCAGTGTTCAGGCGGCGAAGACTGAAGCTTTCTTT	CASSVQAAKTEAFF
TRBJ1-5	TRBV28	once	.	TGTGCCAGCAGTTTAGGGGGTAGCAATCAGCCCCAGCATTTT	CASSLGGSNQPQHF
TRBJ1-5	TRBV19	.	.	TGTGCCAGTAGTATAGGTGCGGGAGAGCCCCATCAGCCCCAGCATTTT	CASSIGAGEPHQPQHF
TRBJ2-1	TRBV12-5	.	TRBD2	TGTGCTAGTGGTCCGGGACTAGTTTCCTACAATGAGCAGTTCTTC	CASGPGLVSYNEQFF
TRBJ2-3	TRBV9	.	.	TGTGCCAGCAGTGTATCGAGAGGACAGCTCACAGATACGCAGTATTTT	CASSVSRGQLTDTQYF
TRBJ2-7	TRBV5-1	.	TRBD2	TGCGCCAGCAGCTTTTCGGGACTAGCGGCCCTGGAGCAGTACTTC	CASSFSGLAALEQYF
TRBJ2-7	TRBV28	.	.	TGTGCCAGCAGGACCGAGAGGACAGAAGAGCAGTACTTC	CASRTERTEEQYF
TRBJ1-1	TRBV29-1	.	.	TGCAGCGTACTCAGGGGCCACACTGAAGCTTTCTTT	CSVLRGHTEAFF
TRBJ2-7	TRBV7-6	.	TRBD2	TGTGCCAGCAGCTTAGGGGTAGCGGGAGAAAGGGAGCAGTACTTC	CASSLGVAGEREQYF
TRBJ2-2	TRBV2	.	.	TGTGCCAGCAGACCAGGAGAATTCGGGGAGCTGTTTTTT	CASRPGEFGELFF
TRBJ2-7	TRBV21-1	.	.	TGTGCCAGCACCCATAGCGGGAGGCCCTCTTACGAGCAGTACTTC	CASTHSGRPSYEQYF
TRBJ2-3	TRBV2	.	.	TGTGCCAGCAGCGGCCTAGCCGGGGTCACAGATACGCAGTATTTT	CASSGLAGVTDTQYF
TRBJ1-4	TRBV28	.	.	TGTGCCAGCAGTTTGACAGGCACTAATGAAAAACTGTTTTTT	CASSLTGTNEKLFF
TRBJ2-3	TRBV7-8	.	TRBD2	TGTGCCAGCAGCTTAGCAACCGGGAGGGCCGAAGATACGCAGTATTTT	CASSLATGRAEDTQYF
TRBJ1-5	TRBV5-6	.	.	TGTGCCAGCAGCTTGTTAGGGGCACTCGATCAGCCCCAGCATTTT	CASSLLGALDQPQHF
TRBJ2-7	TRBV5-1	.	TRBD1	TGCGCCAGCAGCCCATATGACAGGGCCTACGAGCAGTACTTC	CASSPYDRAYEQYF
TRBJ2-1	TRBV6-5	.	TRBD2	TGTGCCAGCAGACTCACTAGCGGCTCCTACAATGAGCAGTTCTTC	CASRLTSGSYNEQFF
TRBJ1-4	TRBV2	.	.	TGTGCCAGCAGCGCCCGGGACTCGTCCGAAAAACTGTTTTTT	CASSARDSSEKLFF
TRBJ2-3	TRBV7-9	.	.	TGTGCCAGCAGCCCTCGGGACTTAATCACAGATACGCAGTATTTT	CASSPRDLITDTQYF
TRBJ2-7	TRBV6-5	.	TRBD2	TGTGCCAGCAGTTACTTTGGAGGACTAGAGTCCTACGAGCAGTACTTC	CASSYFGGLESYEQYF
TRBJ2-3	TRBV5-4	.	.	TGTGCCAGCAGCGTCACAGATACGCAGTATTTT	CASSVTDTQYF
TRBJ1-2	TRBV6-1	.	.	TGTGCCAGCCAGGAATTGTATGGCTACACCTTC	CASQELYGYTF
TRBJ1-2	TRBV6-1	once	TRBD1	TGTGCCAGCAGTGAAGTCGACAGGGCCGGCTACACCTTC	CASSEVDRAGYTF
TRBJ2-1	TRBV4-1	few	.	TGCGCCAGCAGCCAAGTCAACATCGTGTCCTACAATGAGCAGTTCTTC	CASSQVNIVSYNEQFF
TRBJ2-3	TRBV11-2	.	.	TGTGCCAGCAAAACCAATCGGGGTCCTAGCACAGATACGCAGTATTTT	CASKTNRGPSTDTQYF
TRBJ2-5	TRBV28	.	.	TGTGCCAGCAGTTACGACGAGACCCAGTACTTC	CASSYDETQYF
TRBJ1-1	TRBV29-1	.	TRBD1	TGCAGCGTTGAAGAATCAGGGGGGACTGAAGCTTTCTTT	CSVEESGGTEAFF
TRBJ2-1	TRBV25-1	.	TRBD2	TGTGCCAGCAGTGAATGGTCGGCGGGAGTTGATTACAATGAGCAGTTCTTC	CASSEWSAGVDYNEQFF
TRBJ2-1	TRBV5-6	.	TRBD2	TGTGCCAGCAGCTCACCTAGCGGGAGGAATTACAATGAGCAGTTCTTC	CASSSPSGRNYNEQFF
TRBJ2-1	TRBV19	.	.	TGTGCCAGTAGTATAGCGACAATGACCTACAATGAGCAGTTCTTC	CASSIATMTYNEQFF
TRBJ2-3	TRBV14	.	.	TGTGCCAGCAGCCAAGGTGAGGGGTACGGCACAGATACGCAGTATTTT	CASSQGEGYGTDTQYF
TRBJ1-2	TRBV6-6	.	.	TGTGCCAGCAGCCTCTCTGGGGGGGCAGGCTACACCTTC	CASSLSGGAGYTF
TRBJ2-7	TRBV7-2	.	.	TGTGCCAGCAGCTTCCCGCCGGGGGAGGTCTCCTACGAGCAGTACTTC	CASSFPPGEVSYEQYF
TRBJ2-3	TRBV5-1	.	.	TGCGCCAGCAGCTTGGGTAAGGCGAGCACAGATACGCAGTATTTT	CASSLGKASTDTQYF
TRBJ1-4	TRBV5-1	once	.	TGCGCCAGCAGCCCGGGGACTAATGAAAAACTGTTTTTT	CASSPGTNEKLFF
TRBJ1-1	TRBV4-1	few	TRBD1	TGCGCCAGCAGCAGACAGGGCCGGGGTGAAGCTTTCTTT	CASSRQGRGEAFF
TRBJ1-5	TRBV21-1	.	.	TGTGCCAGCAGCCTTCGGGGGGAGGTCCTCCATCAGCCCCAGCATTTT	CASSLRGEVLHQPQHF
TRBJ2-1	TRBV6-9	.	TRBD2	TGTGCCAGCAGTTCGGGACTAGCGGGAGGGAACAATGAGCAGTTCTTC	CASSSGLAGGNNEQFF
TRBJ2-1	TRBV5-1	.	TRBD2	TGCGCCAGCAGGGGAGCGGGAGAGGTCAATGAGCAGTTCTTC	CASRGAGEVNEQFF
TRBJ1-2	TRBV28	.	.	TGTGCCAGCCGGTCCTATGGCTACACCTTC	CASRSYGYTF
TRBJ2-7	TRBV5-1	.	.	TGCGCCAGCAGCCTCGCGGGGGCCCTCTACGAGCAGTACTTC	CASSLAGALYEQYF
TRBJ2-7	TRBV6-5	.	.	TGTGCCGTCACGGGCATCAGCTACGAGCAGTACTTC	CAVTGISYEQYF
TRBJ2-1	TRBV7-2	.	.	TGTGCCAGCAGCTTAGTGGGAGGAACCCTCAATGAGCAGTTCTTC	CASSLVGGTLNEQFF
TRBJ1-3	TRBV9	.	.	TGTGCCAGCAGCCCCCCCCCGGGACCGCAATCTGGAAACACCATATATTTT	CASSPPPGPQSGNTIYF